Listed below are T cell receptor beta chains from one sample, sequenced in a study of identifying expanded T cells in peripheral blood. Sequencing was performed with immunoSEQ multiplex PCR; in TCRdb, only in-frame clones are kept and a portion is missing. The sample carries about 97,000 clones, around 88% recorded once. Material for sequencing was blood. The source of these receptors is a person aged 18 to 69 in good health. The CDR3 runs from the conserved cysteine through the conserved F or W. The order of the fields is J gene, V gene, D gene, clone size, CDR3 length, CDR3 protein, CDR3 DNA. The D gene is left open where the match is weak. Some rows mark clone size as missing; the rest say once, few, many or name a class of expanded clone.

>TRBJ2-7|TRBV6-5|-|-|13
CASSPSVAYEQYF
TGTGCCAGCAGCCCCTCAGTGGCCTACGAGCAGTACTTC
>TRBJ1-2|TRBV5-4|TRBD1|-|15
CASRAGTVARGGYTF
TGTGCCAGCAGGGCCGGGACAGTCGCCCGGGGCGGCTACACCTTC
>TRBJ1-2|TRBV10-3|TRBD1|once|16
CAISGQGAGEYYGYTF
TGTGCCATCAGCGGACAGGGGGCCGGAGAATACTATGGCTACACCTTC
>TRBJ1-5|TRBV2|-|-|15
CASSVELSGNQPQHF
TGTGCCAGCAGTGTGGAGTTATCGGGCAATCAGCCCCAGCATTTT
>TRBJ1-4|TRBV30|-|-|15
CAWSRDSRFGEKLFF
TGTGCCTGGAGCCGGGACTCACGATTTGGGGAAAAACTGTTTTTT
>TRBJ1-6|TRBV10-1|-|-|15
CASSPSGGKNSPLHF
TGCGCCAGCAGCCCCTCGGGGGGGAAGAATTCACCCCTCCACTTT
>TRBJ2-7|TRBV9|-|-|15
CASSVGHLATYGMYF
TGTGCCAGCAGCGTGGGACACTTAGCCACCTATGGGATGTACTTC
>TRBJ2-5|TRBV5-5|-|-|13
CASSLDQGWTQYF
TGTGCCAGCAGCTTGGATCAGGGGTGGACCCAGTACTTC
>TRBJ1-2|TRBV6-1|-|-|15
CASTPGRANHYGYTF
TGTGCCAGCACCCCGGGGAGGGCGAATCACTATGGCTACACCTTC
>TRBJ2-3|TRBV5-4|-|-|12
CASSLGGNTQYF
TGTGCCAGCAGCTTGGGGGGGAATACGCAGTATTTT
>TRBJ2-6|TRBV27|-|-|12
CASSSGANVLTF
TGTGCCAGCAGCTCTGGGGCCAACGTCCTGACTTTC
>TRBJ1-2|TRBV7-2|-|-|15
CASSPQNQGTGGYTF
TGTGCCAGCAGCCCCCAAAACCAGGGAACGGGAGGCTACACCTTC
>TRBJ2-1|TRBV20-1|-|-|10
CSASNGEQFF
TGCAGTGCTAGCAACGGTGAGCAGTTCTTC
>TRBJ2-3|TRBV28|TRBD1|-|18
CASSLGWWAGGRTDTQYF
TGTGCCAGCAGTTTGGGGTGGTGGGCAGGGGGCCGCACAGATACGCAGTATTTT
>TRBJ2-5|TRBV25-1|TRBD2|-|14
CASSYWGGEETQYF
TGTGCCAGCAGTTACTGGGGAGGGGAGGAGACCCAGTACTTC
>TRBJ2-1|TRBV4-1|-|-|13
CASSHPSHNEQFF
TGCGCCAGCAGCCACCCCTCCCACAATGAGCAGTTCTTC
>TRBJ2-7|TRBV27|TRBD1|-|14
CASSLLPGGNEQYF
TGTGCCAGCAGTTTACTGCCAGGGGGCAACGAGCAGTACTTC
>TRBJ1-1|TRBV2|-|-|21
CASSQSTGTYVVGAMNTEAFF
TGTGCCAGCAGTCAGTCGACCGGGACATACGTTGTAGGGGCGATGAACACTGAAGCTTTCTTT
>TRBJ2-1|TRBV29-1|-|-|12
CSVEGGGDRQFF
TGCAGCGTTGAAGGAGGGGGGGACAGGCAGTTCTTC
>TRBJ1-5|TRBV7-8|-|-|15
CASSLQGRGNQPQHF
TGTGCCAGCAGCTTACAGGGGAGGGGCAATCAGCCCCAGCATTTT
>TRBJ2-1|TRBV13|-|once|14
CASSLGSGGNEQFF
TGTGCCAGCAGCTTAGGATCTGGGGGGAATGAGCAGTTCTTC
>TRBJ2-7|TRBV2|-|-|14
CASSDRGGADEQYF
TGTGCCAGCAGTGATAGAGGGGGGGCAGACGAGCAGTACTTC
>TRBJ2-7|TRBV11-2|-|-|15
CASSYSTGVAYEQYF
TGTGCCAGCAGCTACTCGACAGGCGTCGCCTACGAGCAGTACTTC
>TRBJ1-5|TRBV18|-|-|17
CASSPNQPGNSNQPQHF
TGTGCCAGCTCACCCAACCAACCAGGGAATAGCAATCAGCCCCAGCATTTT
>TRBJ2-5|TRBV7-6|TRBD1|once|15
CASRPTGPTQETQYF
TGTGCCAGCAGGCCGACAGGGCCGACACAAGAGACCCAGTACTTC
>TRBJ1-5|TRBV7-9|TRBD1|-|15
CASSSRGLDNQPQHF
TGTGCCAGCAGCTCCAGGGGGCTAGACAATCAGCCCCAGCATTTT
>TRBJ2-7|TRBV28|-|-|14
CASSATSLSYEQYF
TGTGCCAGCAGTGCGACTTCCCTTAGCTACGAGCAGTACTTC
>TRBJ1-5|TRBV6-1|-|-|16
CASSAASGVYNQPQHF
TGTGCCAGCAGTGCGGCGTCTGGGGTTTACAATCAGCCCCAGCATTTT
>TRBJ1-2|TRBV5-6|-|-|13
CASSFGANYGYTF
TGTGCCAGCAGTTTCGGGGCTAACTATGGCTACACCTTC
>TRBJ1-2|TRBV10-2|-|-|15
CASSAGGSGYYGYTF
TGCGCCAGCAGTGCTGGGGGGTCGGGTTACTATGGCTACACCTTC
>TRBJ2-5|TRBV7-9|-|once|12
CASSEEGETQYF
TGTGCCAGCAGCGAAGAGGGAGAGACCCAGTACTTC
>TRBJ1-5|TRBV5-5|-|-|16
CASSATGQPRNQPQHF
TGTGCCAGCAGCGCTACTGGACAGCCTAGAAATCAGCCCCAGCATTTT
>TRBJ2-7|TRBV7-2|TRBD1|-|15
CASTLRAGGAYEQYF
TGTGCCAGCACCCTCCGGGCAGGGGGCGCCTACGAGCAGTACTTC
>TRBJ1-2|TRBV2|TRBD1|-|14
CASRGTGAAYGYTF
TGTGCCAGCAGGGGGACAGGGGCCGCCTATGGCTACACCTTC
>TRBJ2-7|TRBV15|-|-|15
CATSSSPEGSYEQYF
TGTGCCACCAGCAGCTCCCCGGAGGGCAGCTACGAGCAGTACTTC
>TRBJ2-1|TRBV5-8|-|few|16
CASSLGSVPSYNEQFF
TGTGCCAGCAGCTTGGGCTCGGTTCCCTCCTACAATGAGCAGTTCTTC
>TRBJ1-5|TRBV6-5|-|-|14
CASSSDNGGQPQHF
TGTGCCAGCAGTTCCGATAACGGGGGGCAGCCCCAGCATTTT
>TRBJ2-3|TRBV7-8|TRBD2|-|17
CASSPSSGGARTDTQYF
TGTGCCAGCAGCCCGTCTAGCGGGGGGGCTCGCACAGATACGCAGTATTTT
>TRBJ2-5|TRBV7-2|-|-|15
CASSLAGGLQETQYF
TGTGCCAGCAGCTTAGCGGGGGGGCTTCAGGAGACCCAGTACTTC
>TRBJ2-7|TRBV29-1|TRBD1|-|14
CSVNDPLRGLEQYF
TGCAGCGTCAACGACCCTTTGAGGGGGCTGGAGCAGTACTTC
>TRBJ2-4|TRBV27|-|-|17
CASSLSIAAVRKNIQYF
TGTGCCAGCAGTTTATCGATTGCAGCGGTGCGAAAAAACATTCAGTACTTC
>TRBJ1-1|TRBV7-2|-|-|13
CASSLGGWREAFF
TGTGCCAGCAGCTTAGGAGGGTGGCGTGAAGCTTTCTTT
>TRBJ1-2|TRBV7-2|-|few|14
CASSYDWGSYGYTF
TGTGCCAGCAGCTATGACTGGGGAAGCTATGGCTACACCTTC
>TRBJ2-4|TRBV6-1|-|-|15
CASSEAGSLKNIQYF
TGTGCCAGCAGTGAGGCAGGGAGCCTGAAAAACATTCAGTACTTC
>TRBJ1-5|TRBV7-8|-|-|15
CASSSGDRSNQPQHF
TGTGCCAGCAGCTCAGGGGATCGAAGCAATCAGCCCCAGCATTTT
>TRBJ1-1|TRBV5-1|-|-|18
CASSFRGQSSPSHTEAFF
TGCGCCAGCAGCTTCCGCGGTCAATCCTCCCCATCCCACACTGAAGCTTTCTTT
>TRBJ1-5|TRBV7-2|-|once|15
CASSLIGGFGQPQHF
TGTGCCAGCAGCTTAATCGGAGGATTTGGTCAGCCCCAGCATTTT
>TRBJ2-2|TRBV28|-|-|16
CASFPPEGRNTGELFF
TGTGCCAGCTTCCCCCCTGAGGGGAGAAACACCGGGGAGCTGTTTTTT
>TRBJ1-2|TRBV19|TRBD1|once|14
CASSAGQGFYGYTF
TGTGCCAGTAGTGCCGGACAGGGCTTCTATGGCTACACCTTC
>TRBJ1-2|TRBV18|-|-|13
CASSLWTDDGYTF
TGTGCCAGCTCACTGTGGACAGATGATGGCTACACCTTC
>TRBJ2-5|TRBV5-1|TRBD2|-|15
CASSLTSGYQETQYF
TGCGCCAGCAGCTTAACTAGCGGGTACCAAGAGACCCAGTACTTC
>TRBJ2-1|TRBV27|TRBD2|once|16
CASIIPMGGSYNEQFF
TGTGCCAGCATCATACCCATGGGGGGGTCCTACAATGAGCAGTTCTTC
>TRBJ2-1|TRBV2|-|medium-sized|13
CVLGGSSYNEQFF
TGTGTCTTGGGGGGCAGCTCCTACAATGAGCAGTTCTTC
>TRBJ2-3|TRBV18|-|-|16
CASSPRGSSWMLAQYF
TGTGCCAGCTCACCACGAGGATCTAGCTGGATGTTAGCGCAGTATTTT
>TRBJ2-5|TRBV10-3|TRBD1|-|15
CAISVGQGAGETQYF
TGTGCCATCAGTGTGGGACAGGGGGCGGGGGAGACCCAGTACTTC
>TRBJ2-1|TRBV30|TRBD1|once|18
CASQEGTGRLGSYNEQFF
TGTGCCTCTCAAGAGGGGACAGGGCGTTTAGGGTCCTACAATGAGCAGTTCTTC
>TRBJ1-2|TRBV5-6|-|-|17
CASSSGPERRGGYGYTF
TGTGCCAGCAGCTCCGGCCCCGAGAGACGTGGGGGTTATGGCTACACCTTC
>TRBJ1-5|TRBV6-1|TRBD1|-|15
CASSEIGTGSEPQHF
TGTGCCAGCAGTGAAATTGGGACAGGGTCGGAGCCCCAGCATTTT
>TRBJ1-3|TRBV7-2|TRBD1|-|16
CASSLVPTGTGNTIYF
TGTGCCAGCAGCTTAGTACCGACAGGGACCGGAAACACCATATATTTT
>TRBJ2-1|TRBV5-4|TRBD1|-|14
CASSGTGSYNEQFF
TGTGCCAGCTCCGGGACAGGCTCCTACAATGAGCAGTTCTTC